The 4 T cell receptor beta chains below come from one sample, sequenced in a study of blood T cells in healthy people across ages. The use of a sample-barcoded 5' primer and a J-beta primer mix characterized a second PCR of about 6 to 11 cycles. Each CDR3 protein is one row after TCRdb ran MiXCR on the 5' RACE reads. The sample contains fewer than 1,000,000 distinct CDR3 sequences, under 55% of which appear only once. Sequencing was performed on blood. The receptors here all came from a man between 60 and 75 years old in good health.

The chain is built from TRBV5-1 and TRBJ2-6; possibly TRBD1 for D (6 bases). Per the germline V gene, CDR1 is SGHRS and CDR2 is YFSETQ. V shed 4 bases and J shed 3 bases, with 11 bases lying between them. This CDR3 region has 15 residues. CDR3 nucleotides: TGCGCCAGCAGCACCGCAGGGGATGGGGCCAACGTCCTGACTTTC. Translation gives CASSTAGDGANVLTF.

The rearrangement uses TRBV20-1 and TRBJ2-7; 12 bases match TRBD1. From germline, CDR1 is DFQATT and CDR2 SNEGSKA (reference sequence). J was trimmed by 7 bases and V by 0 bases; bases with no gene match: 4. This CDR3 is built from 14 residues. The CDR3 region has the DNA TGCAGTGCTAGAGATGGGACAGGGGGCGGTGAGCAGTACTTC. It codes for CSARDGTGGGEQYF.

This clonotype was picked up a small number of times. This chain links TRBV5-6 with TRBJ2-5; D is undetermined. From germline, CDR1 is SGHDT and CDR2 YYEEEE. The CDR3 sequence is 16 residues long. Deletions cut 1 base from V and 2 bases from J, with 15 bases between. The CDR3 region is CASSLLRRGIQETQYF. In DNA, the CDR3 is TGTGCCAGCAGCTTGCTCCGGCGTGGCATACAAGAGACCCAGTACTTC.

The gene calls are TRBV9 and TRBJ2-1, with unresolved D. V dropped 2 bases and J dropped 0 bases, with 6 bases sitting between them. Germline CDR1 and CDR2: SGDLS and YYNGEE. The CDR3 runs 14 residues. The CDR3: CASSVQSSYNEQFF. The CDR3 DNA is TGTGCCAGCAGCGTCCAAAGCTCCTACAATGAGCAGTTCTTC.